This TCR beta chain is from a study of cytomegalovirus exposure and HLA in healthy donors. The study ran its PCR with 60 Vbeta and 13 Jbeta primers. The repertoire was sequenced with immunoSEQ multiplex PCR; TCRdb's copy has only in-frame clones and lacks some. In the table there are some 210,000 clones, 77% of which are singletons. Points from the study as a whole: CMV antigen specificity of three CMV-associated chains was confirmed in vitro. Later, TCR association rates were found to vary by HLA locus, highest for DRB1 and lowest for HLA-C.

The CDR3 totals 15 residues. CDR1 LGHNA and CDR2 YNFKEQ come from the germline V gene. Deletions cut 4 bases from V and 0 bases from J, with 10 bases between. Concerning this clone itself: The antigen remains unidentified.

This chain links TRBV4-2 with TRBJ2-1; D possibly corresponds to TRBD2 (5 bases). This receptor was obtained from a woman aged 30 to 39 in good health and CMV-seropositive. Sequenced sample: PBMCs. The CDR3 DNA is TGTGCCAGCAGCCGCGAGGGTTCCTCCTACAATGAGCAGTTCTTC. Amino acids: CASSREGSSYNEQFF.